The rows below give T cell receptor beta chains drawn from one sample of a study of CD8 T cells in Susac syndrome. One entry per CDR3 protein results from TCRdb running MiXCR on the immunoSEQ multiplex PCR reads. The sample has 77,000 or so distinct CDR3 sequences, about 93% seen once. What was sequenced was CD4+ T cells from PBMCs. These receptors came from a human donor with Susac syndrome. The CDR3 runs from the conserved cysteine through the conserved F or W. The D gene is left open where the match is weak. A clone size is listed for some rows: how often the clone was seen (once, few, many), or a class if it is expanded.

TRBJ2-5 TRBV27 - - TGTGCCAGCAGCATACTCACCTTCTCAGGGAGGGAGACCCAGTACTTC CASSILTFSGRETQYF
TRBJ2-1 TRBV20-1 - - TGCAGTGCTAGAGATGTTACTAGGAGCAATGAGCAGTTCTTC CSARDVTRSNEQFF
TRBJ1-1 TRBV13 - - TGTGCCAGCAGCTTACAGCCGAGGGTGAACACTGAAGCTTTCTTT CASSLQPRVNTEAFF
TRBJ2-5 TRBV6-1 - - TGTGCCAGCAGAAACAGGGAACAAGAGACCCAGTACTTC CASRNREQETQYF
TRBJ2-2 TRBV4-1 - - TGCGCCAGCAGCCAAGCGCAGTCTAGGGGTAGGACCGGGGAGCTGTTTTTT CASSQAQSRGRTGELFF
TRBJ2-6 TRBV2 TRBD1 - TGTGCCAGCAGTGAAGCAGGACAGGAATGGGTATTATCTGGGGCCAACGTCCTGACTTTC CASSEAGQEWVLSGANVLTF
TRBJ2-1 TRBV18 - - TGTGCCAGCTCACCCCGTGGGGAAATAAATGAGCAGTTCTTC CASSPRGEINEQFF
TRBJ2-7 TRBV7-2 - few TGTGCCAGCAGCCATATAGGGGAGCAGTACTTC CASSHIGEQYF
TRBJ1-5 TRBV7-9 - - TGTGCCAGCAGCTTAGAGGGGCATACGCCCCAGCATTTT CASSLEGHTPQHF
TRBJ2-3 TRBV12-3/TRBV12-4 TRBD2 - TGTGCCAGCACCCTCCGGCGGGAGGTCGCAGATACGCAGTATTTT CASTLRREVADTQYF
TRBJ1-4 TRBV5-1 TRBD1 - TGCGCCAGCAGCCGTATACCGCCGGGACAGGGTGAGAAGACTAATGAAAAACTGTTTTTT CASSRIPPGQGEKTNEKLFF
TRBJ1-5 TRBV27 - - TGTGCCAGCAGACGGGGGATCGCGGACAATCAGCCCCAGCATTTT CASRRGIADNQPQHF
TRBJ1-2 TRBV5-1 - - TGCGCCAGCAGCTATACCGCCGGGACGGGCGGCTACACCTTC CASSYTAGTGGYTF
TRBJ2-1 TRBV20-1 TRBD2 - TGCAGTGCTAGACAAACGCACCCCGGGAGGAATGAGCAGTTCTTC CSARQTHPGRNEQFF
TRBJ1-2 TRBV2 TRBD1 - TGTGCCAGCAGTTCAGGGGGAGCCTACTATGGCTACACCTTC CASSSGGAYYGYTF
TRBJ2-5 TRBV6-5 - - TGTGCCAGCAGTTACGGTGGGGGTTCGGGGCAGCGAGAGACCCAGTACTTC CASSYGGGSGQRETQYF
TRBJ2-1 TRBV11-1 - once TGTGCCAGCAGCGGGAGGGACAGCAGCTCCTACAATGAGCAGTTCTTC CASSGRDSSSYNEQFF
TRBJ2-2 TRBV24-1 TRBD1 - TGTGCCACCGCAGTGAGGGACAGTCTCACCGGGGAGCTGTTTTTT CATAVRDSLTGELFF
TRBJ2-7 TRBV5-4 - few TGTGCCAGCAGCTTGGGCCTCGGGACCTACGAGCAGTACTTC CASSLGLGTYEQYF
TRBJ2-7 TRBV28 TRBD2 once TGTGCCAGCAGTTACGGCGGGAGCCTTTCCTACGAGCAGTACTTC CASSYGGSLSYEQYF
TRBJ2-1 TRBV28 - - TGTGCCAGCAGCCCCCGACTCGGAGGGCTAGAATACAATGAGCAGTTCTTC CASSPRLGGLEYNEQFF
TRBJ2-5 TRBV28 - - TGTGCCAGCCAAACCCTGGAGACCCAGTACTTC CASQTLETQYF
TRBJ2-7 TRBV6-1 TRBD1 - TGTGCCAGCAGTTCGGACAGGCCCTCCTACGAGCAGTACTTC CASSSDRPSYEQYF
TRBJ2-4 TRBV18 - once TGTGCCAGCTCACTCCGACAGTCCGTCACAAACATTCAGTACTTC CASSLRQSVTNIQYF
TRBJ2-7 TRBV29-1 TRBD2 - TGCAGCGTTGAACGGCTAGCGGGGCACGAGCAGTACTTC CSVERLAGHEQYF
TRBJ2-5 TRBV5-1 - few TGTGCCAGCAGTTTCCAAGAGACCCAGTACTTC CASSFQETQYF
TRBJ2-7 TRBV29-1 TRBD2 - TGCAGCGTTTATAGCGGGGACGGCTACGAGCAGTACTTC CSVYSGDGYEQYF
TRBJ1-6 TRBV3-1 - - TGTGCCAGCAGCGAGGGCGTAGCCCTCCACTTT CASSEGVALHF
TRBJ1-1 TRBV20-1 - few TGCAGTGCTAGAGCCGGGGGGGGAACTGAAGCTTTCTTT CSARAGGGTEAFF
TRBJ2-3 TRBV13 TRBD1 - TGTGCCAGCAGCTTTTCAGGGGGCGGTACAGATACGCAGTATTTT CASSFSGGGTDTQYF
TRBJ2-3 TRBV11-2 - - TGTGCCAGCAGCTTAGGCGCGGGACAGAGCACAGATACGCAGTATTTT CASSLGAGQSTDTQYF
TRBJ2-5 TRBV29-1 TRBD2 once TGCAGCGTTGACGGTTCCAGCGGGAGGATAATTGGGACCCAGTACTTC CSVDGSSGRIIGTQYF